The T cell receptor (beta chain) described here comes from a study of CD8 T cells in ankylosing spondylitis. MiXCR was run by TCRdb on the 5' RACE reads, yielding one entry per CDR3 protein. The repertoire holds hundreds of thousands of distinct CDR3 sequences, more than 20% seen once, with around 14% in the top ten. CDR3 size: 16 residues. The V end was cut by 4 bases, the J end by 2 bases, with 18 bases between. Per germline, CDR1 SGHRS and CDR2 YFSETQ. Points from the study as a whole: Matched ankylosing spondylitis synovial fluid reportedly contained a significantly enriched population of disease-linked clones. A motif of 7 to 9 highly homologous TCR beta variants was seen as apparently characteristic of ankylosing spondylitis blood. Within peripheral blood, clones linked to disease were CD8+ and relatively rare.

This clonotype was seen a few times. The antigen is not known. This receptor was taken from a male donor with ankylosing spondylitis or in good health (not recorded which). Input material: blood, either unsorted or a sorted T cell fraction (not recorded which). This sequence joins TRBV5-1 and TRBJ1-1; tentatively, D is TRBD1 (5 bases). CDR3 in amino acids: CASSPDTLTVNTEAFF. The DNA for the CDR3 is TGCGCCAGCAGCCCCGACACCCTGACAGTCAACACTGAAGCTTTCTTT. Filled out from reference TRBV5-1 and TRBJ1-1, the complete variable domain reads KAGVTQTPRYLIKTRGQQVTLSCSPISGHRSVSWYQQTPGQGLQFLFEYFSETQRNKGNFPGRFSGRQFSNSRSEMNVSTLELGDSALYLCASSPDTLTVNTEAFFGQGTRLTVV.